This T cell receptor (beta chain) emerged from a study of blood T cell repertoires in COVID-19. Overall study: The United States, Italy and Spain supplied acute and convalescent COVID-19 samples.

In the original processing: Amplified reference gene primers provided the basis for estimating nucleated cell counts. Here immunoSEQ multiplex PCR was the method, and the copy in TCRdb shows in-frame clones only, minus some. The V and J calls and clone size come from that table; D and trimming were worked out from the DNA. The table records 180,000 or so clones, roughly 87% of them present only once. CDR1 and CDR2 (germline): LGHDT, YNNKEL (reference sequence). This CDR3 has 12 residues. Trimming shortened V by 0 bases and J by 7 bases, and 6 bases separated the two germline ends. Sample: PBMCs or T cells enriched from blood (not recorded which). J is TRBJ2-5 and V is TRBV3-1 (or the pseudogene TRBV3-2), with D hard to call. The origin of this receptor is a human donor with acute COVID-19. The donor label of this sample is uncertain. CDR3 sequence: CASSQERGTQYF. As DNA, the CDR3 is TGTGCCAGCAGCCAAGAACGAGGGACCCAGTACTTC.